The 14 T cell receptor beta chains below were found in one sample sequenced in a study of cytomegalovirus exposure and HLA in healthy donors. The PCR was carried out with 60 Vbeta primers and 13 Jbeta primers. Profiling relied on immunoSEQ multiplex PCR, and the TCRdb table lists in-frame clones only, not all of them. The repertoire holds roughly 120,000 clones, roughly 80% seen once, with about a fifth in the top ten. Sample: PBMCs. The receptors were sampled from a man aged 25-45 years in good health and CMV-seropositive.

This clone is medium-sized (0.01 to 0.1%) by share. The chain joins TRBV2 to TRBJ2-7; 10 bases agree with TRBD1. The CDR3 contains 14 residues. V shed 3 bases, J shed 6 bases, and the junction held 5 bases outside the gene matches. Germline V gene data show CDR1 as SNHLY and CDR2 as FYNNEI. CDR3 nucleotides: TGTGCCAGCAGTGATCCCAGGGACAGGGGCGAGCAGTACGTC. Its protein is CASSDPRDRGEQYV.

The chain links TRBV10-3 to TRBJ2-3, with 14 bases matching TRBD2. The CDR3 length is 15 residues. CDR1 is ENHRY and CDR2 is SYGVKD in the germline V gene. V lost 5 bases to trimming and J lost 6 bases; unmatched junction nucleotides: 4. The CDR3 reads CAISKTSGGDDTQYF. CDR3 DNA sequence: TGTGCCATCAGTAAGACTAGCGGGGGGGACGATACGCAGTATTTT.

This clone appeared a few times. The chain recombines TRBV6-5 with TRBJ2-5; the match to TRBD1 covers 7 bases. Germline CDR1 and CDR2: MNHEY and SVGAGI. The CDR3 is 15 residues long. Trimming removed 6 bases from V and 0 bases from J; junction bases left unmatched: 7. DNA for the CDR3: TGTGCCAGCAGCCCGCCGGGACAGTACCAAGAGACCCAGTACTTC. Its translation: CASSPPGQYQETQYF.

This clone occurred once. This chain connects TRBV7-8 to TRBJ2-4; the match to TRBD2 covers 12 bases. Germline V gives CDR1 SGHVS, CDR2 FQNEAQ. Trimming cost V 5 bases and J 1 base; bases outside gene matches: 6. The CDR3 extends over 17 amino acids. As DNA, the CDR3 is TGTGCCAGCAGCCTTCGGACTAGCGGGGACGCCAAAAACATTCAGTACTTC. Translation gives CASSLRTSGDAKNIQYF.

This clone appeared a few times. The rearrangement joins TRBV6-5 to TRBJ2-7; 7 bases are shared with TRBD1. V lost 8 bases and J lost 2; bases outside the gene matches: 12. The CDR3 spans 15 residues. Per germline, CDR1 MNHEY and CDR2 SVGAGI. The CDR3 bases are TGTGCCAGCCGAAGTAAAAAGGACAGGCCCTACGAGCAGTACTTC. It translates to CASRSKKDRPYEQYF.

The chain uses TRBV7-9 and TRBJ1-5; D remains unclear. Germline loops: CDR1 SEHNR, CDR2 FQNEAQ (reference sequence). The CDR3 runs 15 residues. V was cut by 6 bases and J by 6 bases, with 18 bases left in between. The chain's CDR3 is CASSSTSMTGQPQHF. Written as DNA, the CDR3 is TGTGCCAGCAGTTCCACATCCATGACGGGTCAGCCCCAGCATTTT. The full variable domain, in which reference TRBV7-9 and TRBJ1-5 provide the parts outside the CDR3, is DTGVSQNPRHKITKRGQNVTFRCDPISEHNRLYWYRQTLGQGPEFLTYFQNEAQLEKSRLLSDRFSAERPKGSFSTLEIQRTEQGDSAMYLCASSSTSMTGQPQHFGDGTRLSIL.

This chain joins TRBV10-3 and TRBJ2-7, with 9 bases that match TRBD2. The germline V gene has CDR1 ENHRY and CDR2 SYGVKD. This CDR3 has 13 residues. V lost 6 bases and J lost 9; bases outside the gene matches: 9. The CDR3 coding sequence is TGTGCCATCAGCCCCGCGGGAGGGGCAAGGCAGTACGTC. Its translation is CAISPAGGARQYV.

The CDR3 nucleotides read TGTTCCAGCAGCCCAACAGCGGGGCCTTCTTCCTACGAGCAGTACGTC. Translated: CSSSPTAGPSSYEQYV. The V call is TRBV7-9, the J call TRBJ2-7, with TRBD2 identical over 7 bases. The germline gives CDR1 SEHNR, CDR2 FQNEAQ (reference sequence). The CDR3 contains 16 residues.

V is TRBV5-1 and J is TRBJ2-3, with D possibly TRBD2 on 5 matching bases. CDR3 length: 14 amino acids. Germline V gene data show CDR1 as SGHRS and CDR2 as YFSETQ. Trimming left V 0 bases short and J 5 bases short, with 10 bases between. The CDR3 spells CASSLASTRDTQYF. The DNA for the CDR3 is TGCGCCAGCAGCTTGGCCTCAACTAGAGATACGCAGTATTTT. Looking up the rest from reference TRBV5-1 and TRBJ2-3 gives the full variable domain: KAGVTQTPRYLIKTRGQQVTLSCSPISGHRSVSWYQQTPGQGLQFLFEYFSETQRNKGNFPGRFSGRQFSNSRSEMNVSTLELGDSALYLCASSLASTRDTQYFGPGTRLTVL.

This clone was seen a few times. The CDR3 DNA sequence: TGCAGCGCCCGAGGACTAGGTCGGACCTCTGAAGAAAATGAGCAGTTCTTC. Amino acids: CSARGLGRTSEENEQFF. V and J are TRBV29-1 and TRBJ2-1, with TRBD2 matching over 7 bases. Germline V lookup: CDR1 SQVTM, CDR2 ANQGSEA. This CDR3 is 17 amino acids long. V was pared by 7 bases and J by 7 bases, with 22 bases of the junction left unmatched.

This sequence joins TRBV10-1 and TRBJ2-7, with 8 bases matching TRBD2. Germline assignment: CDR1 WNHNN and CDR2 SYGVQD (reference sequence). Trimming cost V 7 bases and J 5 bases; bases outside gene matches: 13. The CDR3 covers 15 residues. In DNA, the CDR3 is TGCGCCAGCACCCCACCGGGGGGGGGAAAGGACGAGCAGTACGTC. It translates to CASTPPGGGKDEQYV.

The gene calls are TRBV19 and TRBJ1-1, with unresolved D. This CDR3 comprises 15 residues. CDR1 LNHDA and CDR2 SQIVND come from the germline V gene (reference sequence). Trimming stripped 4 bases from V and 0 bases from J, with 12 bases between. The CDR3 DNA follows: TGTGCCAGTAGTAGCGAGGTTATCATGAACACTGAAGCTTTCTTT. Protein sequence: CASSSEVIMNTEAFF.

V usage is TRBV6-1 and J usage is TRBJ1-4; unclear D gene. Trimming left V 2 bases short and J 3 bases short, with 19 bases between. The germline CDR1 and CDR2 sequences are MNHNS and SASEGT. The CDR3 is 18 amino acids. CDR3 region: CASSEFLALGRANEKLFF. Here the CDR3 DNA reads TGTGCCAGCAGTGAATTTCTCGCCCTTGGGAGGGCTAATGAAAAACTGTTTTTT.

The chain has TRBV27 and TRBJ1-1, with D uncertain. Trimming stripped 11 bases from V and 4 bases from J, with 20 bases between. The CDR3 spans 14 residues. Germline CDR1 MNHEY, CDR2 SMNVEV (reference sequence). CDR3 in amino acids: CAVGGFLPATEAFF. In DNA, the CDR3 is TGTGCCGTCGGCGGGTTCCTCCCGGCCACTGAAGCTTTCTTT.